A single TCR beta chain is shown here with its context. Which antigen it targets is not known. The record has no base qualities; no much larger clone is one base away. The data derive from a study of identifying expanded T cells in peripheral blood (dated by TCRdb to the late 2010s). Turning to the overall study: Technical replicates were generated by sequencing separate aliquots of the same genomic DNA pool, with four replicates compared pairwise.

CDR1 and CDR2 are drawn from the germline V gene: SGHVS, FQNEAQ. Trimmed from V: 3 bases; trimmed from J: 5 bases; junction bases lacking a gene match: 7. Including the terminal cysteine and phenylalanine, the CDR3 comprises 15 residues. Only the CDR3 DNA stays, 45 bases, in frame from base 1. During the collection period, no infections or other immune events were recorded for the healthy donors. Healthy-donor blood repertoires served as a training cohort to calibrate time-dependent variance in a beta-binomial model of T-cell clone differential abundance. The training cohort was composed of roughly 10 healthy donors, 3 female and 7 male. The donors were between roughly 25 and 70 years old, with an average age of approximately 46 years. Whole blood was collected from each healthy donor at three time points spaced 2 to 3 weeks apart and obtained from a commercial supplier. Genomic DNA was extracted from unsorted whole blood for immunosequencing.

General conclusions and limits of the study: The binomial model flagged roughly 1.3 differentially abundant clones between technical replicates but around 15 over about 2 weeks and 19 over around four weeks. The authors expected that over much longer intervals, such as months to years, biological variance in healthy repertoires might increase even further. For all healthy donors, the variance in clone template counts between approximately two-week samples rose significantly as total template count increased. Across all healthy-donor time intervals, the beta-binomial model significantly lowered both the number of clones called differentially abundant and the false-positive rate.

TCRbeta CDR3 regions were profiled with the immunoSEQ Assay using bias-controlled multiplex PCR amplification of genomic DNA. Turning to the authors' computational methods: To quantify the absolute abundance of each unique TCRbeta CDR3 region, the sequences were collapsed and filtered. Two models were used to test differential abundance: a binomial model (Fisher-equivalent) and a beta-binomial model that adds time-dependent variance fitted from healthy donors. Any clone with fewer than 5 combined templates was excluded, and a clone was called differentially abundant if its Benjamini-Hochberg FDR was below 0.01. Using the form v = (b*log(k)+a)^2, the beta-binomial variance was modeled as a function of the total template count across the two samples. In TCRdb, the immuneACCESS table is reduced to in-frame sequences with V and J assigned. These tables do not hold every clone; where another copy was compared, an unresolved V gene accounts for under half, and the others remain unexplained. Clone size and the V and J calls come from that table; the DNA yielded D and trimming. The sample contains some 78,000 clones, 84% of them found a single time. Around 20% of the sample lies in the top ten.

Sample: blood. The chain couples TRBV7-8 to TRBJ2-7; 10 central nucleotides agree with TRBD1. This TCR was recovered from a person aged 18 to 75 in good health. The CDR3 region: CASSFNIGTGDEQYF. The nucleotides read TGTGCCAGCAGCTTTAATATTGGGACAGGGGACGAGCAGTACTTC.